Listed here are 24 T cell receptor beta chains from one sample, sequenced in a study of molecular identifiers for immune sequencing clone quantification. Via MiXCR, TCRdb re-called the PCR reads, giving one row per CDR3 protein. This table has roughly 12,000 distinct CDR3 sequences, around 17% appearing once. The material sequenced was naive CD8+ T cells from blood, with Jurkat cell RNA spiked in. The subset denotes: FACS-sorted CD8+CD4-CCR7+CD45RA+ naive T cells. These receptors originate from a human donor in good health. Some libraries in this study had Jurkat cell RNA spiked in.

This clonotype was found many times. The rearrangement joins TRBV24-1 to TRBJ2-1, with D possibly matching TRBD2 (5 bases). V lost 7 bases and J lost 0, with 12 bases in between. The CDR3 loop spans 15 amino acids. The germline gives CDR1 KGHDR, CDR2 SFDVKD. CDR3 bases: TGTGCCACCAGCCAGGACTCTAGCTCCTACAATGAGCAGTTCTTC. Protein sequence: CATSQDSSSYNEQFF.

As regards this clonotype: This clone may be a read error of a much larger clone one base away. This chain connects TRBV27 to TRBJ1-5; 9 bases align to TRBD1. CDR1 is MNHEY, CDR2 SMNVEV, per germline (reference sequence). This CDR3 is 14 amino acids long. The junction had 10 bases not matched to a gene; V was cut back by 11 bases and J by 5 bases. CDR3 region: CAGKTGTGHQPQHF. DNA for the CDR3: TGTGCCGGTAAAACCGGGACAGGGCATCAGCCCCAGCATTTT.

This clonotype was seen ten or more times. The genes are TRBV30 and TRBJ2-1; 11 nucleotides align to TRBD2. CDR3 length: 13 residues. Germline CDR1 is GTSNPN and CDR2 is SVGIG (reference sequence). Trimming cost V 3 bases and J 6 bases; bases outside gene matches: 1. The CDR3 loop reads CAWSGLAGNEQFF. For the CDR3, the DNA is TGTGCCTGGAGCGGACTAGCGGGCAATGAGCAGTTCTTC.

This clonotype has a handful of counts. This could be a read error, since a much larger clone is one nucleotide away. V usage is TRBV27 and J usage is TRBJ2-7; D may be TRBD2 (5 bases). Germline V gene data show CDR1 as MNHEY and CDR2 as SMNVEV (reference sequence). There are 13 residues in the CDR3. CDR3 nucleotides: TGTGCCCGCAGCCGCCGAGGGCTCTACGAGCAGTACTTC. This codes for CARSRRGLYEQYF.

In this sample, this clonotype turned up a few times. The chain links TRBV4-2 to TRBJ2-2; D perhaps matches TRBD1 (6 bases). The germline CDR1 and CDR2 sequences are LGHNA and YNFKEQ. V was shortened by 3 bases and J by 3 bases, with 20 bases between the two germline ends. There are 18 residues in the CDR3. CDR3 nucleotide sequence: TGTGCCAGCAGCCAGCCGAACACAGGGAAGTACTACACCGGGGAGCTGTTTTTT. This codes for CASSQPNTGKYYTGELFF.

The genes are TRBV7-9 and TRBJ2-1; weak D call: TRBD2 (6 bases). In germline, CDR1 is SEHNR, CDR2 FQNEAQ (reference sequence). The CDR3 loop spans 16 amino acids. V was trimmed by 5 bases and J by 1 base, leaving 15 bases between them. The CDR3 sequence: CASSPGLPRSYNEQFF. CDR3 bases: TGTGCCAGCAGCCCGGGACTCCCTAGATCCTACAATGAGCAGTTCTTC.

V usage is TRBV13 and J usage is TRBJ2-1; 11 bases are a match to TRBD2. V shed 5 bases and J 6 bases; nucleotides not matched to a gene: 12. The CDR3 loop spans 17 amino acids. CDR1 and CDR2 (germline): PRHDT, FYEKMQ (reference sequence). The CDR3 nucleotides read TGTGCCAGCAGCGAGACACTTAGCGGGAGGGCCCTCAATGAGCAGTTCTTC. Translating gives CASSETLSGRALNEQFF.

On this clonotype itself: The junction differs from germline at one of its ends, possibly a read error. This chain links TRBV5-1 with TRBJ2-7; TRBD1 matches at 8 bases. The CDR3 runs 14 residues. CDR1 SGHRS and CDR2 YFSETQ come from the germline V gene. CDR3 sequence: CASSLGTGPYKQYF. The DNA for the CDR3 is TGCGCCAGCAGCTTGGGGACAGGGCCCTACAAGCAGTACTTC.

This clonotype was seen ten or more times. The chain links TRBV2 to TRBJ2-1; possible D gene TRBD2, 6 bases. The CDR3 covers 15 residues. Germline values: CDR1 SNHLY, CDR2 FYNNEI. The V gene lost 3 bases and the J gene lost 6 bases, with 15 bases spanning the gap. As DNA, the CDR3 is TGTGCCAGCAGTGATGCAGGGAGGAAGGCCAATGAGCAGTTCTTC. The encoded protein is CASSDAGRKANEQFF.

This clonotype was observed a few times. This chain links TRBV20-1 with TRBJ2-7, with D perhaps TRBD2 (6 bases). This CDR3 is built from 13 residues. V dropped 2 bases and J dropped 2 bases, with 10 bases sitting between them. Germline V gives CDR1 DFQATT, CDR2 SNEGSKA (reference sequence). The CDR3 loop is CSARPSEAYEQYF. In DNA, the CDR3 is TGCAGTGCTAGACCTAGCGAGGCCTACGAGCAGTACTTC.

There are many counts of this clonotype. J is TRBJ2-7 and V is TRBV4-1; 7 bases map to TRBD1. CDR3 length equals 13 residues. Per germline, CDR1 MGHRA and CDR2 YSYEKL. The V gene end was trimmed by 6 bases and the J gene end by 5 bases; junction bases not matched to a gene: 7. CDR3 bases: TGCGCCAGCAGTTTCCCCCAGGGGGACGAGCAGTACTTC. Its protein product is CASSFPQGDEQYF.

This clonotype qualifies as medium-sized. The DNA for the CDR3 is TGCGCCAGCAGCTTGGAGAAAGGGTCTAACTATGGCTACACCTTC. Its translation is CASSLEKGSNYGYTF. This chain joins TRBV5-1 and TRBJ1-2, with no clear D. V gave up 0 bases and J gave up 0 bases, with 9 bases separating them. The CDR3 covers 15 residues. In germline, CDR1 is SGHRS, CDR2 YFSETQ. Full variable domain (missing parts from reference TRBV5-1 and TRBJ1-2): KAGVTQTPRYLIKTRGQQVTLSCSPISGHRSVSWYQQTPGQGLQFLFEYFSETQRNKGNFPGRFSGRQFSNSRSEMNVSTLELGDSALYLCASSLEKGSNYGYTFGSGTRLTVV.

This clonotype was seen ten or more times. The CDR3 DNA follows: TGTGCCAGCAGTTATCAAAACAGGGTCGAGCAGTACTTC. This codes for CASSYQNRVEQYF. The V gene is TRBV6-6, the J gene TRBJ2-7; maybe TRBD1 (6 bases). This CDR3 is 13 amino acids long. Between the trimmed V and J ends, which lost 3 bases and 6 bases, there was a span of 12 bases. Germline assignment: CDR1 MNHNY and CDR2 SVGAGI (reference sequence).

By share, this clonotype counts as medium-sized. The rearrangement links TRBV6-6 to TRBJ1-2, with 7 positions matching TRBD1. Germline V gene lookup returns CDR1 MNHNY and CDR2 SVGAGI (reference sequence). The CDR3 covers 13 residues. Losses at the gene ends were 10 bases for V and 5 bases for J; bases not matched to a gene: 10. As DNA, the CDR3 is TGTGCCACCTCCCCAGCAGGGGGGTATGGCTACACCTTC. Protein product: CATSPAGGYGYTF.

In its sample, this clonotype is medium-sized. The chain combines TRBV14 with TRBJ2-1; no definite D call. The CDR3 runs to 12 residues. Between the trimmed V and J ends, which lost 0 bases and 10 bases, there was a span of 7 bases. The germline V gene encodes CDR1 SGHDN and CDR2 FVKESK. Here the CDR3 DNA reads TGTGCCAGCAGCCAAGATCACGGGGAGCAGTTCTTC. It specifies CASSQDHGEQFF.

By proportion, this clonotype is medium-sized. This chain joins TRBV5-1 and TRBJ1-1; the D gene is possibly TRBD1 (5 bases). Looked up from germline, CDR1 is SGHRS and CDR2 is YFSETQ. The CDR3 extends over 14 amino acids. With 0 bases removed from V and 4 bases from J, the gap between germline ends came to 10 bases. CDR3 loop: CASSLGGERTEAFF. Written as DNA, the CDR3 is TGCGCCAGCAGCTTGGGGGGGGAGCGCACTGAAGCTTTCTTT.

By share, this clonotype ranks as medium-sized. This chain connects TRBV7-6 to TRBJ2-5, with 8 nucleotides matching TRBD1. The CDR3 contains 17 residues. CDR1 is SGHVS and CDR2 is FNYEAQ in the germline V gene. Trimming cost V 5 bases and J 4 bases; bases outside gene matches: 15. CDR3 residues: CASSPNGRGQFGETQYF. As DNA, the CDR3 is TGTGCCAGCAGCCCCAATGGCAGGGGGCAATTCGGAGAGACCCAGTACTTC.

In its sample, this clonotype was seen many times. J is TRBJ2-2 and V is TRBV7-6; tentatively, D is TRBD1 or TRBD2 (5 bases each). V was pared by 1 base and J by 6 bases, with 6 bases between. The CDR3 covers 13 residues. Germline V gives CDR1 SGHVS, CDR2 FNYEAQ. The CDR3 loop is CASSLVGAGELFF. In DNA, the CDR3 is TGTGCCAGCAGCTTAGTGGGGGCCGGGGAGCTGTTTTTT.

This clonotype has at least ten counts. The genes are TRBV19 and TRBJ2-1, with D possibly matching TRBD2 (5 bases). The CDR3 covers 14 residues. Trimming pared 3 bases from V and 6 bases from J, leaving 12 bases between. The V gene's germline CDR1 is LNHDA and CDR2 SQIVND (reference sequence). CDR3 sequence reads: CASSIGGPFNEQFF. CDR3 bases: TGTGCCAGTAGTATTGGCGGGCCCTTCAATGAGCAGTTCTTC.

In this sample, this clonotype turned up many times. Here the CDR3 DNA reads TGCAGCGTAAAAAGGGGTGGGTCCTACAATGAGCAGTTCTTC. Translating gives CSVKRGGSYNEQFF. The rearrangement joins TRBV29-1 to TRBJ2-1; TRBD1 might be the D (5 bases). The CDR3 consists of 14 residues. V lost 6 bases to trimming and J lost 1 base, with 13 bases between them. Germline loops: CDR1 SQVTM, CDR2 ANQGSEA.

This clonotype was observed many times. A read error may be the cause here, since a much bigger clone is one base away. The gene calls are TRBV4-3 and TRBJ2-7, with TRBD2 matching 12 bases. Germline V CDR1 and CDR2: LGHNA, YSLEER. J lost 9 bases, V lost 1 base, and 13 bases had no gene match. The CDR3 has 17 residues. This CDR3 reads CASSQGSSGRALRVQYF. DNA of the CDR3: TGCGCCAGCAGCCAAGGTTCTAGCGGGAGGGCCCTACGAGTGCAGTACTTC.

This clonotype was observed many times. This chain uses TRBV15 with TRBJ1-1; D is unresolved. Germline V gene lookup returns CDR1 LNHNV and CDR2 YYDKDF (reference sequence). Trimming stripped 5 bases from V and 0 bases from J, with 7 bases between. CDR3 length: 13 amino acids. CDR3 bases: TGTGCCACCAGCCCGGGGATGAACACTGAAGCTTTCTTT. It yields the protein CATSPGMNTEAFF. The variable domain in full, completed from reference TRBV15 and TRBJ1-1, reads DAMVIQNPRYQVTQFGKPVTLSCSQTLNHNVMYWYQQKSSQAPKLLFHYYDKDFNNEADTPDNFQSRRPNTSFCFLDIRSPGLGDTAMYLCATSPGMNTEAFFGQGTRLTVV.

This clonotype was observed at least ten times. The chain employs TRBV19 and TRBJ1-5; D is uncertain. The CDR3 runs to 16 residues. Germline lookup yields CDR1 LNHDA and CDR2 SQIVND (reference sequence). V gave up 0 bases and J gave up 0 bases, with 9 bases separating them. CDR3 sequence (DNA): TGTGCCAGTAGTATAGACGGAACCTATAGCAATCAGCCCCAGCATTTT. This encodes CASSIDGTYSNQPQHF.

This clonotype has just a few counts. A much bigger clone sits one base away, suggesting this may be a read error. As the CDR3 is not closed by the conserved phenylalanine or tryptophan, this likely results from a read error. The chain employs TRBV27 and TRBJ2-3; possible D gene TRBD1, 6 bases. Germline loops: CDR1 MNHEY, CDR2 SMNVEV (reference sequence). This CDR3 is 13 amino acids long. Trimming removed 11 bases from V and 2 bases from J, with 14 bases in between. The CDR3 reads CAPWQGHTDTQYL. CDR3 nucleotides: TGTGCCCCGTGGCAGGGACACACAGATACGCAGTATCTT.